This is a list of T cell receptor beta chains from one sample in a study of T cells in Graves' hyperthyroidism and ophthalmopathy. TCRdb passed the multiplex PCR reads through MiXCR, listing each CDR3 protein once. Among 390,000 or so distinct CDR3 sequences listed, approximately 15% were seen once. The sequencing sample was made of blood. The receptor set was obtained from a young man with Graves' ophthalmopathy. Each CDR3 is given with its conserved first and last residue. The order of the fields is clone size, V gene, J gene, D gene, CDR3 protein, CDR3 DNA. D genes are given only for firm matches. Expanded clones are given a class, and other clones once, few, many or no size at all.

few,TRBV10-3,TRBJ2-3,NA,CAISVPSADTQYF,TGTGCCATCAGCGTCCCTAGCGCAGATACGCAGTATTTT
NA,TRBV7-2,TRBJ2-6,NA,CASSLDWGSGANVLTF,TGTGCCAGCAGCTTAGACTGGGGCTCTGGGGCCAACGTCCTGACTTTC
few,TRBV2,TRBJ2-5,NA,CASRYPHEETQYF,TGTGCCAGCAGATACCCTCACGAGGAGACCCAGTACTTC
few,TRBV12-5,TRBJ2-2,NA,CASGLGVPNTGELFF,TGTGCTAGTGGTTTGGGGGTCCCGAACACCGGGGAGCTGTTTTTT
many,TRBV12-3/TRBV12-4,TRBJ2-5,NA,CASKIGDVETQYF,TGTGCCAGCAAAATCGGGGACGTAGAGACCCAGTACTTC
NA,TRBV7-8,TRBJ2-3,TRBD2,CASSFGVGDYSTDTQYF,TGTGCCAGCAGCTTTGGGGTAGGGGACTATAGCACAGATACGCAGTATTTT
NA,TRBV2,TRBJ1-6,NA,CASSDLGTEHNSPLHF,TGTGCCAGCAGTGATTTGGGGACCGAACATAATTCACCCCTCCACTTT
many,TRBV7-6,TRBJ2-1,TRBD1,CASSLATWDSNYNEQFF,TGTGCCAGCAGCTTAGCAACTTGGGACAGCAACTACAATGAGCAGTTCTTC
many,TRBV27,TRBJ1-2,NA,CASTTTNGARGYTF,TGTGCCAGCACTACCACGAACGGAGCTCGGGGCTACACCTTC
many,TRBV3-1,TRBJ2-1,NA,CASSQYPDSYNEQFF,TGTGCCAGCAGCCAATATCCGGATTCCTACAATGAGCAGTTCTTC
many,TRBV3-1,TRBJ2-1,TRBD2,CASSALAGDNEQFF,TGTGCCAGCAGCGCCCTAGCGGGAGACAATGAGCAGTTCTTC
many,TRBV2,TRBJ2-3,NA,CASSSRAASTDTQYF,TGTGCCAGCAGTTCTAGGGCGGCTAGCACAGATACGCAGTATTTT
many,TRBV10-3,TRBJ2-6,NA,CAISHVGGNGANVLTF,TGTGCCATCAGCCACGTAGGTGGGAACGGGGCCAACGTCCTGACTTTC
few,TRBV7-9,TRBJ2-5,TRBD2,CASSLTTSGPPGAETQYF,TGTGCCAGCAGCTTAACGACTAGCGGACCCCCTGGGGCAGAGACCCAGTACTTC
many,TRBV10-3,TRBJ2-5,TRBD1,CAISESRTGAQETQYF,TGTGCCATCAGTGAGTCGAGGACAGGGGCGCAAGAGACCCAGTACTTC
many,TRBV15,TRBJ1-1,NA,CATSRHSRETEAFF,TGTGCCACCAGCAGACACAGCAGGGAAACTGAAGCTTTCTTT
NA,TRBV11-2,TRBJ2-5,TRBD1,CASSLHDRGLKGETQYF,TGTGCCAGCAGCTTACACGACAGGGGGCTTAAGGGCGAGACCCAGTACTTC
NA,TRBV12-3/TRBV12-4,TRBJ1-2,NA,CASSIGTSGYTF,TGTGCCAGCAGTATTGGGACTTCTGGCTACACCTTC
many,TRBV5-1,TRBJ2-3,NA,CASSFGTSGDTQYF,TGCGCCAGCAGCTTCGGGACTTCAGGAGATACGCAGTATTTT
NA,TRBV19,TRBJ2-3,NA,CASSIRAVADTQYF,TGTGCCAGTAGTATCCGGGCCGTCGCAGATACGCAGTATTTT
NA,TRBV7-6,TRBJ1-1,TRBD1,CASSDRGSRNTEAFF,TGTGCCAGCAGCGACAGGGGGTCGAGGAACACTGAAGCTTTCTTT
NA,TRBV24-1,TRBJ2-7,TRBD1,CATSDASSDRGRDEQYF,TGTGCCACCAGTGACGCATCCTCAGACAGGGGGCGCGATGAGCAGTACTTC
NA,TRBV18,TRBJ2-6,NA,CASSPSPRQGAGANVLTF,TGTGCCAGCTCACCATCCCCCCGGCAGGGTGCAGGGGCCAACGTCCTGACTTTC
NA,TRBV15,TRBJ1-6,NA,CATSRGQGLGYNSPLHF,TGTGCCACCAGCAGAGGCCAGGGTTTGGGGTATAATTCACCCCTCCACTTT
few,TRBV7-3,TRBJ2-1,NA,CASSFDWSSYNEQFF,TGTGCCAGCAGCTTCGACTGGAGCTCCTACAATGAGCAGTTCTTC
many,TRBV4-1,TRBJ1-5,NA,CASSQVKGQGNQPQHF,TGCGCCAGCAGCCAAGTTAAGGGGCAGGGCAATCAGCCCCAGCATTTT
NA,TRBV7-9,TRBJ2-5,TRBD2,CASSLRPLLAGQETQYF,TGTGCCAGCAGCTTAAGGCCATTACTAGCGGGGCAAGAGACCCAGTACTTC
many,TRBV6-6,TRBJ2-1,NA,CASSYSIGGVSYNEQFF,TGTGCCAGCAGTTACTCGATAGGCGGGGTCTCCTACAATGAGCAGTTCTTC
NA,TRBV4-1,TRBJ2-1,NA,CASSPVQLYNEQFF,TGCGCCAGCAGCCCCGTCCAGCTCTACAATGAGCAGTTCTTC
many,TRBV7-2,TRBJ2-7,NA,CASSLVSGTATYEQYF,TGTGCCAGCAGCTTAGTGTCCGGGACCGCAACCTACGAGCAGTACTTC
few,TRBV19,TRBJ2-3,NA,CASRWGGTDTQYF,TGTGCCAGTAGGTGGGGTGGAACAGATACGCAGTATTTT
many,TRBV6-1,TRBJ2-7,NA,CASSTRTGPYEQYF,TGTGCCAGCAGTACCCGGACCGGCCCCTACGAGCAGTACTTC
many,TRBV6-1,TRBJ1-5,NA,CASSHDKSNQPQHF,TGTGCCAGCAGTCACGACAAGAGCAATCAGCCCCAGCATTTT
NA,TRBV5-6,TRBJ1-2,NA,CASSLGWTTNGYTF,TGTGCCAGCAGCTTGGGATGGACAACGAATGGCTACACCTTC
NA,TRBV7-9,TRBJ2-2,NA,CASSAMRNSLNTGELFF,TGTGCCAGCAGCGCGATGCGGAACAGTCTGAACACCGGGGAGCTGTTTTTT
NA,TRBV7-8,TRBJ2-7,NA,CASRFGIGEYWDEQYF,TGTGCCAGCAGGTTCGGGATAGGTGAATATTGGGACGAGCAGTACTTC
NA,TRBV7-6,TRBJ1-5,TRBD1,CASSLGGRSHQPQHF,TGTGCCAGCAGCCTAGGGGGCCGAAGCCATCAGCCCCAGCATTTT
few,TRBV3-1,TRBJ2-3,TRBD1,CASSLKTGADTQYF,TGTGCCAGCAGCCTTAAGACAGGGGCAGATACGCAGTATTTT
NA,TRBV30,TRBJ1-3,NA,CAWSVGGNTIYF,TGTGCCTGGAGTGTTGGGGGAAACACCATATATTTT